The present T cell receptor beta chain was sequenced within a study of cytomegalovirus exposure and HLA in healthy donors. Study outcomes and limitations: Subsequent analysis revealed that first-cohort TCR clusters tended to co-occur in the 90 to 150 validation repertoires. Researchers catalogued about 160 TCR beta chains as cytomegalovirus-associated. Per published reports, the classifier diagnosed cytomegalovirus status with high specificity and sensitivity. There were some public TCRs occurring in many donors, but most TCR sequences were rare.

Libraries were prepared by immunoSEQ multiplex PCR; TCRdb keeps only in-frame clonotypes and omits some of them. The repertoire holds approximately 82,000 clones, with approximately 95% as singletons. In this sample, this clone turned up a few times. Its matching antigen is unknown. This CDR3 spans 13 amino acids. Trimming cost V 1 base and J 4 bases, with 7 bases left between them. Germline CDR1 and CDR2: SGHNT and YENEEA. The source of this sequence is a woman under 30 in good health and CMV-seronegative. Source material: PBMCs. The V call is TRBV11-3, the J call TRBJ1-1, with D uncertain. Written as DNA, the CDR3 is TGTGCCAGCAGCTTAGTATTTCCCACTGAAGCTTTCTTT. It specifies CASSLVFPTEAFF.